The 25 T cell receptor beta chains listed next were all sequenced from one sample in a study of blood T cells in healthy people across ages (dated by TCRdb to the mid-2010s). The library relied on 5' RACE. The sample was run on an Illumina HiSeq 2500. A second about 7 to 12 cycle PCR used a sample-barcoded 5' primer and a J-beta primer mix. TCRdb trimmed the raw reads at Q25, called clones with MiXCR and kept productive beta chains. Each entry is one CDR3 protein sequence, shown with its most common DNA and genes. Here the sample has about 1.5 million distinct CDR3 sequences; 35% to 45% occur a single time. The ten largest account for 4% of the sample. The sequencing input was blood. Receptors were obtained from a woman aged 18-30 years in good health.

In this sample, this clonotype turned up a few times. V and J are TRBV7-2 and TRBJ1-4; perhaps TRBD1 as D (6 bases). The germline V gene has CDR1 SGHTA and CDR2 FQGNSA. The length of the CDR3 is 17 residues. V lost 5 bases and J lost 1, with 17 bases in between. The CDR3 reads CASSLSTGGGTNEKLFF. CDR3 DNA sequence: TGTGCCAGCAGCCTATCGACAGGAGGGGGAACTAATGAAAAACTGTTTTTT.

The genes are TRBV27 and TRBJ2-2; D is possibly TRBD1 (6 bases). The CDR3 is made up of 16 amino acids. Germline CDR1 reads MNHEY; CDR2 reads SMNVEV (reference sequence). V was pared by 5 bases and J by 4 bases, with 17 bases between. The chain's CDR3 is CASSPIQGGGTGELFF. The CDR3 coding sequence is TGTGCCAGCAGTCCAATACAGGGTGGAGGCACCGGGGAGCTGTTTTTT.

The V gene is TRBV10-3, the J gene TRBJ2-1; a possible D gene is TRBD2 (6 bases). There are 17 residues in the CDR3. Germline V lookup: CDR1 ENHRY, CDR2 SYGVKD. Trimming cost V 4 bases and J 0 bases, with 16 bases left between them. CDR3 nucleotides: TGTGCCATCAGTGCGAGTGGCCAGGGAGGCTCCTACAATGAGCAGTTCTTC. It is translated as CAISASGQGGSYNEQFF.

This clonotype was seen more than once but under ten times. The rearrangement joins TRBV29-1 to TRBJ1-1; possibly TRBD1 for D (5 bases). Germline V CDR1 and CDR2: SQVTM, ANQGSEA. This CDR3 is 12 amino acids long. The V end was cut by 4 bases, the J end by 3 bases, with 9 bases between. CDR3: CSVGRAHTEAFF. The CDR3 bases are TGCAGCGTTGGCAGGGCCCACACTGAAGCTTTCTTT.

This clonotype came up a few times. This chain joins TRBV28 and TRBJ1-2, with 9 bases aligning to TRBD1. The trim removed 7 bases at V and 4 bases at J, leaving 4 bases unmatched. Germline V gene data show CDR1 as MDHEN and CDR2 as SYDVKM. The length of the CDR3 is 13 residues. CDR3 nucleotide sequence: TGTGCCAGCACCCGGGACAGGGTCTATGGCTACACCTTC. It translates to CASTRDRVYGYTF.

There are a few counts of this clonotype. This chain connects TRBV29-1 to TRBJ2-3; 11 positions match TRBD2. The CDR3 runs 14 residues. Germline values: CDR1 SQVTM, CDR2 ANQGSEA. V trimming: 5 bases; J trimming: 3 bases; junction bases outside the gene matches: 4. In DNA form, the CDR3 reads TGCAGCGTTTTACTAGCGGGGGTGACAGATACGCAGTATTTT. This gives the protein CSVLLAGVTDTQYF.

J is TRBJ2-7 and V is TRBV5-1; D remains unclear. The CDR3 contains 15 residues. Trimming took 1 base from V and 3 from J, leaving 14 bases between them. In germline, CDR1 is SGHRS, CDR2 YFSETQ. The CDR3 bases are TGCGCCAGCAGCTTGAAGTTAACAGAAGGCTACGAGCAGTACTTC. Residues: CASSLKLTEGYEQYF.

The table lists this clonotype with a few counts. V gene TRBV6-6 combines with J gene TRBJ2-4, with 7 positions matching TRBD1. The germline V gene has CDR1 MNHNY and CDR2 SVGAGI (reference sequence). V shed 7 bases, J shed 4 bases, and the junction held 13 bases outside the gene matches. This CDR3 is built from 16 residues. The DNA of the CDR3 is TGTGCCAGCATCATTCGTCCCGGGACAGAAAAAAACATTCAGTACTTC. This sequence encodes CASIIRPGTEKNIQYF.

Details on this clonotype: Germline and junction disagree at one end, which may indicate a read error. The rearrangement links TRBV7-2 to TRBJ2-7; no definite D call. CDR1 and CDR2 (germline): SGHTA, FQGNSA. The CDR3 has 14 residues. The DNA for the CDR3 is TGTGCTAGCAGCTTTGGTCCGGGCCCCTACGAGCAGTACTTC. Residues: CASSFGPGPYEQYF. Filled out from reference TRBV7-2 and TRBJ2-7, the complete variable domain reads GAGVSQSPSNKVTEKGKDVELRCDPISGHTALYWYRQSLGQGLEFLIYFQGNSAPDKSGLPSDRFSAERTGGSVSTLTIQRTQQEDSAVYLCASSFGPGPYEQYFGPGTRLTVT.

V and J are TRBV5-6 and TRBJ2-7; unclear D gene. The J call may not be correct, given that the DNA end is closer to TRBJ2-5. CDR1 is SGHDT and CDR2 is YYEEEE in the germline V gene. The length of the CDR3 is 15 residues. CDR3 amino acids: CASSFELDQLETQYF. CDR3 DNA: TGTGCCAGCAGCTTCGAATTGGACCAACTGGAGACCCAGTACTTC.

The chain couples TRBV9 to TRBJ2-7; possibly TRBD1 for D (6 bases). The V gene lost 4 bases and the J gene lost 3 bases, with 17 bases spanning the gap. Germline values: CDR1 SGDLS, CDR2 YYNGEE. The CDR3 is 15 residues long. The CDR3 reads CASSPRSWDNYEQYF. The CDR3 bases are TGTGCCAGCAGCCCCCGCTCCTGGGACAACTACGAGCAGTACTTC.

The chain has TRBV6-1 and TRBJ2-1; TRBD2 matches 8 bases. This CDR3 region has 17 residues. The V segment lost 5 bases and the J segment 3 bases; nucleotides outside the gene matches: 12. Germline CDR1 is MNHNS and CDR2 is SASEGT. CDR3 sequence: CASSPRGSGTGYNEQFF. The CDR3 coding sequence is TGTGCCAGCAGTCCACGAGGTAGCGGGACGGGCTACAATGAGCAGTTCTTC.

This clonotype was seen only a few times. This chain uses TRBV14 with TRBJ2-7, with 7 bases that match TRBD2. From germline, CDR1 is SGHDN and CDR2 FVKESK. This CDR3 has 13 amino acids. After removal of 1 base from V and 7 bases from J, the junction contained 4 bases not matched to a gene. The CDR3 sequence is CASSQGRGGEQYF. Written as DNA, the CDR3 is TGTGCCAGCAGCCAAGGGCGCGGGGGTGAGCAGTACTTC.

This clonotype has at least ten counts. The chain employs TRBV3-1 and TRBJ2-1; 7 positions agree with TRBD2. The germline CDR1 and CDR2 sequences are LGHDT and YNNKEL (reference sequence). After removal of 1 base from V and 5 bases from J, the junction contained 5 bases not matched to a gene. This CDR3 comprises 15 residues. CDR3 residues: CASSQGSGTNNEQFF. The DNA of the CDR3 is TGTGCCAGCAGCCAAGGTTCCGGGACTAACAATGAGCAGTTCTTC.

CDR3 residues: CSEGGVGTDTQYF. CDR3 DNA sequence: TGCAGCGAGGGGGGGGTTGGCACAGATACGCAGTATTTT. V gene TRBV29-1 combines with J gene TRBJ2-3, with a weak D call TRBD2 (7 bases). The CDR3 is made up of 13 amino acids. Germline loops: CDR1 SQVTM, CDR2 ANQGSEA. Trimming shortened V by 7 bases and J by 1 base, and 12 bases separated the two germline ends.

The gene calls are TRBV7-2 and TRBJ2-3; either TRBD1 or TRBD2 may supply D (5 bases each). The CDR3 runs to 16 residues. Deletions cut 5 bases from V and 4 bases from J, with 19 bases between. CDR1 SGHTA and CDR2 FQGNSA come from the germline V gene. CDR3 sequence: CASSLEPGPRADTQYF. The CDR3 bases are TGTGCCAGCAGCCTAGAACCGGGACCCCGAGCAGATACGCAGTATTTT.

J is TRBJ2-3 and V is TRBV29-1, with D perhaps TRBD1 (6 bases). V was shortened by 3 bases and J by 2 bases, with 18 bases between the two germline ends. CDR1 is SQVTM, CDR2 ANQGSEA, per germline. CDR3 size: 16 residues. CDR3 sequence (DNA): TGCAGCGTTGACCCCCCGGCTAGGGGGAACACAGATACGCAGTATTTT. Translated: CSVDPPARGNTDTQYF.

The chain recombines TRBV6-2 or TRBV6-3 with TRBJ2-3; D remains ambiguous. Germline loops: CDR1 MNHEY, CDR2 SVGEGT. With 6 bases removed from V and 6 bases from J, the gap between germline ends came to 16 bases. CDR3 length: 14 residues. CDR3 bases: TGTGCCAGCAGGTCTAACCGGGTTTCGGATACGCAGTATTTT. The encoded protein is CASRSNRVSDTQYF.

The V gene is TRBV11-1, the J gene TRBJ2-5, with D perhaps matching TRBD2 (5 bases). The CDR3 totals 16 residues. Trimming removed 3 bases at V and 0 bases at J, with 14 bases between. Germline loops: CDR1 SGHAT, CDR2 FQDESV (reference sequence). The CDR3 DNA follows: TGTGCCAGCAGCTTTTGGGAGCCAGGTCACCAAGAGACCCAGTACTTC. Translated, it gives CASSFWEPGHQETQYF. Variable domain in full (rest from reference TRBV11-1 and TRBJ2-5): EAEVAQSPRYKITEKSQAVAFWCDPISGHATLYWYRQILGQGPELLVQFQDESVVDDSQLPKDRFSAERLKGVDSTLKIQPAELGDSAMYLCASSFWEPGHQETQYFGPGTRLLVL.

This chain uses TRBV20-1 with TRBJ1-2; D is undetermined. Germline CDR1 DFQATT, CDR2 SNEGSKA (reference sequence). Trimming took 7 bases from V and 8 from J, leaving 20 bases between them. The CDR3 runs to 13 residues. The CDR3 DNA reads TGCAGTGTTTTCGACCGGGCTTCATCCGGCTACACCTTC. Translation gives CSVFDRASSGYTF.

The genes are TRBV6-2 or TRBV6-3 and TRBJ1-5; unclear D gene. CDR3 length: 14 amino acids. V was clipped by 6 bases and J by 15 bases, with 24 bases between them. Germline lookup yields CDR1 MNHEY and CDR2 SVGEGT. CDR3 residues: CASSRGPGWVPAHF. For the CDR3, the DNA is TGTGCCAGCAGCCGAGGCCCCGGGTGGGTCCCTGCGCATTTT.

A note on this clonotype: At one end the junction does not follow the germline gene, possibly because of a read error. As DNA, the CDR3 is TGTGCCAGCAGCCCCCAGGGGAGCTCTGGAAACACCGTATATTTT. Translated: CASSPQGSSGNTVYF. The chain is built from TRBV7-9 and TRBJ1-3; maybe TRBD1 (6 bases). CDR3 length: 15 residues. Germline CDR1 and CDR2: SEHNR and FQNEAQ (reference sequence).

In its sample, this clonotype was seen a few times. The rearrangement links TRBV4-1 to TRBJ2-1, with 10 bases fitting TRBD2. The trim removed 1 base at V and 10 bases at J, leaving 7 bases unmatched. CDR3 length equals 15 residues. Germline lookup yields CDR1 MGHRA and CDR2 YSYEKL. Here the CDR3 DNA reads TGCGCCAGCAGCCAAGTCCTGGGGACTAGCGACGAGCAGTTCTTC. It is translated as CASSQVLGTSDEQFF.

This clonotype was detected ten times or more. V usage is TRBV18 and J usage is TRBJ1-1, with D hard to call. Per germline, CDR1 KGHSH and CDR2 LQKENI. CDR3 length: 11 residues. The V gene lost 8 bases and the J gene lost 6 bases, with 10 bases spanning the gap. The CDR3 DNA reads as TGTGCCAGCAGTCCCGGGGCTGAAGCTTTCTTT. It encodes CASSPGAEAFF. Supplemented by reference TRBV18 and TRBJ1-1, the full variable domain reads NAGVMQNPRHLVRRRGQEARLRCSPMKGHSHVYWYRQLPEEGLKFMVYLQKENIIDESGMPKERFSAEFPKEGPSILRIQQVVRGDSAAYFCASSPGAEAFFGQGTRLTVV.

This clonotype was recorded a few times. In DNA form, the CDR3 reads TGCGCCAGCAGCCCTTCCAACAGGGGAGATGGCTACACCTTC. It translates to CASSPSNRGDGYTF. The chain carries TRBV5-1 and TRBJ1-2, with TRBD1 matching 7 bases. V gave up 4 bases and J gave up 6 bases; unmatched junction bases: 9. In germline, CDR1 is SGHRS, CDR2 YFSETQ. This CDR3 has 14 residues.